This TCR beta chain emerged from a study of CD8 T cells in Susac syndrome. Germline values: CDR1 LGHNA, CDR2 YNFKEQ. There are 15 residues in the CDR3. V shed 0 bases and J shed 9 bases, with 15 bases lying between them. An amount of RNA that ranged from about 0.45 to 1 ug was reverse transcribed with random hexamers. TCRdb recomputed calls from the immunoSEQ multiplex PCR reads with MiXCR, one row per CDR3 protein. Of tens of thousands of distinct CDR3 sequences listed, about 93% are singletons. Sequencing was done on a sample of CD4+ T cells from PBMCs. J is TRBJ2-1 and V is TRBV4-2; possibly TRBD2 for D (5 bases). The source is a human donor with Susac syndrome. The CDR3 loop reads CASSQEGGNLGEQFF. The CDR3, as DNA: TGTGCCAGCAGCCAAGAAGGAGGAAATCTGGGTGAGCAGTTCTTC.